Below, 10 T cell receptor beta chains from the same sample are listed, as sequenced in a study of T cell responses to AZD1222 COVID-19 vaccine. The protocol was immunoSEQ multiplex PCR, while the TCRdb copy is restricted to in-frame clones and leaves out a portion. The sample records approximately 52,000 clones, around 90% being singletons. The sample consisted of peripheral blood, taken 28 days after the second AZD1222 dose. These TCRs come from an adult who received the AZD1222 COVID-19 vaccine.

The count of this clone is one. The rearrangement uses TRBV28 and TRBJ1-5; 7 nucleotides align to TRBD1. J lost 5 bases, V lost 6 bases, and 4 bases had no gene match. This CDR3 region has 13 residues. The V gene's germline CDR1 is MDHEN and CDR2 SYDVKM. CDR3 residues: CASSDRAYQPQHF. The CDR3 DNA sequence: TGTGCCAGCAGCGACAGGGCTTATCAGCCCCAGCATTTT.

In this sample, this clone turned up once. The chain is built from TRBV5-1 and TRBJ2-7; no definite D call. Germline V CDR1 and CDR2: SGHRS, YFSETQ. The CDR3 has 14 amino acids. The ends were cut back, 5 bases at V and 0 bases at J, with 12 bases in the middle. In nucleotides, the CDR3 is TGCGCCAGCAGAGGACCTCCTAGCTCCTACGAGCAGTACTTC. It codes for CASRGPPSSYEQYF.

V gene TRBV5-1 combines with J gene TRBJ1-4; TRBD1 agrees at 8 bases. Germline CDR1 SGHRS, CDR2 YFSETQ. The length of the CDR3 is 14 residues. Unmatched junction bases numbered 7, after V lost 4 bases and J lost 8 bases. The DNA for the CDR3 is TGCGCCAGCAGCGGAGACAGGGGTATGGAAAAACTGTTTTTT. Translated: CASSGDRGMEKLFF.

The chain joins TRBV10-3 to TRBJ1-6; D is undetermined. V was cut by 3 bases and J by 2 bases, with 8 bases left in between. The CDR3 covers 15 residues. Germline assignment: CDR1 ENHRY and CDR2 SYGVKD. The CDR3 nucleotides are TGTGCCATCAGTGACGGAACTACCTATAATTCACCCCTCCACTTT. Encoded protein: CAISDGTTYNSPLHF.

The chain recombines TRBV12-5 with TRBJ1-2; D perhaps matches TRBD1 (5 bases). There are 13 residues in the CDR3. V lost 7 bases, J lost 8 bases, and 17 bases lay in between. Germline V CDR1 and CDR2: LGHNT, FRNRAP. This chain's CDR3 is CASANSGSRGYTF. The CDR3 DNA follows: TGTGCTAGTGCCAACTCAGGGTCCAGGGGCTACACCTTC.

This chain links TRBV9 with TRBJ1-3, with D hard to call. The V end was cut by 0 bases, the J end by 2 bases, with 15 bases between. Germline V gives CDR1 SGDLS, CDR2 YYNGEE. The CDR3 spans 17 residues. The CDR3 nucleotides are TGTGCCAGCAGCGTAGCTGACGGCGGGGTTACTGGAAACACCATATATTTT. It is translated as CASSVADGGVTGNTIYF.

The chain recombines TRBV7-9 with TRBJ1-6; D perhaps matches TRBD1 (5 bases). The V gene's germline CDR1 is SEHNR and CDR2 FQNEAQ (reference sequence). Trimming left V 5 bases short and J 11 bases short, with 10 bases between. This CDR3 is 12 amino acids long. In DNA, the CDR3 is TGTGCCAGCAGCGGGGGTGGGACACCCCTCCACTTT. Encoded protein: CASSGGGTPLHF.

V gene TRBV12-3 or TRBV12-4 combines with J gene TRBJ1-2; D is uncertain. The CDR3 loop spans 13 amino acids. Trimming cost V 3 bases and J 0 bases, with 5 bases left between them. DNA for the CDR3: TGTGCCAGCAGTTTGGGCGCTAACTATGGCTACACCTTC. It translates to CASSLGANYGYTF.

The chain employs TRBV29-1 and TRBJ1-2; possible D gene TRBD1, 5 bases. The CDR3 has 13 amino acids. V lost 1 base and J 8 bases, leaving 14 bases between the germline ends. The germline gives CDR1 SQVTM, CDR2 ANQGSEA. The CDR3 DNA follows: TGCAGCGTTGAAGTAGGGCAGGGAAGCGGCTACACCTTC. Translation gives CSVEVGQGSGYTF.

The sample holds one count of this clone. This chain uses TRBV19 with TRBJ1-5; D call uncertain. Germline V gene lookup returns CDR1 LNHDA and CDR2 SQIVND (reference sequence). V shed 5 bases and J shed 3 bases, with 11 bases lying between them. CDR3 length: 14 amino acids. The CDR3 DNA reads as TGTGCCAGTAGTCCCGGTAGGAACAATCAGCCCCAGCATTTT. It is translated as CASSPGRNNQPQHF.